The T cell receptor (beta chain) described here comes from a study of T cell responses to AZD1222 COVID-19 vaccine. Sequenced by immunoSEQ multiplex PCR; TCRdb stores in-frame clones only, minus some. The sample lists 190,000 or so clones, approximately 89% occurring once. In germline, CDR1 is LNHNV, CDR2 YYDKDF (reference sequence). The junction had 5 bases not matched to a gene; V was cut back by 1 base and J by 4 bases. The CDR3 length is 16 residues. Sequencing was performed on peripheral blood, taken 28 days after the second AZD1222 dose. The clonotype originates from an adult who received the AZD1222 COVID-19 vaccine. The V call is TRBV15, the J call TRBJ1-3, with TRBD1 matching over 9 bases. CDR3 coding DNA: TGTGCCACCAGCAGAGCTACAGGGGGCGCAGGAAACACCATATATTTT. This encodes CATSRATGGAGNTIYF.